One sample yielded the 9 T cell receptor beta chains listed below, sequenced in a study of T cells in women clearing cervical HPV infection. Profiling relied on immunoSEQ multiplex PCR, and the TCRdb table lists in-frame clones only, not all of them. The sample has roughly 30,000 clones. Sequencing was carried out using blood buffy coat. The receptors here all came from a woman aged 18 to 75 with a cervical HPV16 infection that either progressed to CIN3+ or cleared (not recorded which).

The sequenced CDR3 bases are TGTGCCAGCAGTGCTCGGGACTCTGAA. This encodes CASSARDSE. The whole CDR3 sequence reads CASSARDSEAFF. The chain is built from TRBV6-1 and TRBJ1-1, with TRBD1 as a possible D gene (5 bases). The read terminates 3 residues before the CDR3 end, so the remaining end is supplied by the germline J gene. The germline V gene encodes CDR1 MNHNS and CDR2 SASEGT. This CDR3 is built from 12 residues. Trimming stripped 4 bases from V and 6 bases from J, with 9 bases between.

As regards this clone: The sequence runs out 3 residues before the end of the CDR3; the remainder is reconstructed from the germline J gene. The V gene is TRBV11-3, the J gene TRBJ1-2, with D unclear. This CDR3 is 14 amino acids long. In germline, CDR1 is SGHNT, CDR2 YENEEA. CDR3 sequence: CASSPSGSVYDYTF. The DNA read from the CDR3 is TGTGCCAGCAGCCCAAGCGGGAGCGTCTACGAC.

With respect to this clone: The read ends 3 residues early relative to the CDR3; the germline J gene fills the gap. The chain combines TRBV20-1 with TRBJ1-4; 10 bases agree with TRBD1. Per germline, CDR1 DFQATT and CDR2 SNEGSKA (reference sequence). This CDR3 is 14 amino acids long. CDR3 DNA, as far as it was read: TGCAGTGCCCCAGGACAGGGGGAATACTCACCA. Translation gives CSAPGQGEYSP. The CDR3 reads in full as CSAPGQGEYSPLFF.

CDR3 DNA, as far as it was read: TGTGCCAGCAGGTCACCGGACAGTAATTCACCC. Its translation: CASRSPDSNSP. The complete CDR3 reads CASRSPDSNSPLHF. The chain employs TRBV11-2 and TRBJ1-6; the D gene is possibly TRBD1 (6 bases). The read falls 3 residues short of the CDR3 end, and the missing part is taken from the germline J gene. In germline, CDR1 is SGHAT, CDR2 FQNNGV. The CDR3 has 14 amino acids. V was clipped by 6 bases and J by 6 bases, with 12 bases between them.

As concerns this clone: The read terminates 3 residues ahead of where the CDR3 ends, so the germline J gene completes it. The chain carries TRBV28 and TRBJ2-7; 7 bases are a match to TRBD2. V was pared by 2 bases and J by 5 bases, with 0 bases of the junction left unmatched. Germline assignment: CDR1 MDHEN and CDR2 SYDVKM. The CDR3 sequence is 12 residues long. This CDR3 reads CASSLSGNEQYF. The sequenced part of the CDR3 DNA is TGTGCCAGCAGTTTAAGCGGGAACGAG.

Regarding this clone: The read ends 3 residues shy of where the CDR3 ends; the end is completed using the germline J gene. The V call is TRBV6-2 or TRBV6-3, the J call TRBJ2-3; weak D call: TRBD2 (6 bases). CDR1 and CDR2 (germline): MNHEY, SVGEGT. CDR3 length: 14 residues. The V end was cut by 2 bases, the J end by 6 bases, with 12 bases between. The CDR3: CASSYTSGLDTQYF. The sequenced part of the CDR3 DNA is TGTGCCAGCAGTTACACCAGCGGGCTGGATACG.

Concerning this clone itself: The sequenced fragment ends 3 residues before the CDR3 boundary, so the rest is inferred from the germline J gene. The V and J genes are TRBV7-3 and TRBJ1-2; 9 bases match TRBD1. Per germline, CDR1 SGHTA and CDR2 FQGTGA. The CDR3 consists of 17 residues. The sequenced CDR3 bases are TGTGCCAGCAGCTTATTTGGGACAGGGTTTTTTCACAATGAC. Translating gives CASSLFGTGFFHND. The whole CDR3 protein is CASSLFGTGFFHNDYTF. Variable domain in full (rest from reference TRBV7-3 and TRBJ1-2): GAGVSQTPSNKVTEKGKYVELRCDPISGHTALYWYRQSLGQGPEFLIYFQGTGAADDSGLPNDRFFAVRPEGSVSTLKIQRTERGDSAVYLCASSLFGTGFFHNDYTFGSGTRLTVV.

Remarks on this clone: The read gets to within 3 residues of the CDR3 end, and the germline J gene fills in the rest. This chain uses TRBV7-8 with TRBJ1-1; TRBD1 matches 7 bases. CDR1 is SGHVS and CDR2 is FQNEAQ in the germline V gene. CDR3 length equals 14 residues. This CDR3 reads CATKIANRGTEAFF. Incomplete CDR3 DNA: TGTGCCACCAAGATAGCTAACAGGGGAACAGAA.

In the case of this clone: Read sequence stops 3 residues before the CDR3 end, and the germline J gene provides the missing end. The rearrangement joins TRBV24-1 to TRBJ2-3; a possible D gene is TRBD1 (6 bases). CDR1 is KGHDR, CDR2 SFDVKD, per germline. V shed 7 bases and J shed 1 base, with 14 bases lying between them. The CDR3 contains 15 residues. The sequenced CDR3 bases are TGTGCCACCAGCCCGAGAGGGGGTGGCACAGATACG. Translation: CATSPRGGGTDT. From start to end, the CDR3 is CATSPRGGGTDTQYF.